These T cell receptor beta chains were read from a single sample in a study of CD4 T cells in relation to SARS-CoV-2 and coronaviruses. Sequencing was performed with immunoSEQ multiplex PCR; in TCRdb, only in-frame clones are kept and a portion is missing. The sample consists of roughly 20,000 clones, about 80% of them appearing once. The antigens these receptors bind are not known. The specimen sequenced was CD4+ T cells from PBMCs, cultured in vitro. Source of these receptors: a human donor in good health. The CDR3 runs from the conserved cysteine through the conserved F or W. The D gene is left open where the match is weak. Clone size appears in some rows only: once, few, many, or a class for an expanded clone.

abundance	d_gene	j_gene	v_gene	CDR3nt	CDR3aa
.	.	TRBJ2-3	TRBV6-4	TGTGCCAGCAGGGCCGGGAGTTACTCGGATACGCAGTATTTT	CASRAGSYSDTQYF
.	.	TRBJ2-5	TRBV7-9	TGTGCCAGCAGCTTAGATTGGGACGTAGAGACCCAGTACTTC	CASSLDWDVETQYF
once	.	TRBJ2-5	TRBV19	TGTGCCAGTAAGGTTGGCAGGCAGTCAGAGACCCAGTACTTC	CASKVGRQSETQYF
.	TRBD2	TRBJ2-3	TRBV7-3	TGTGCCAGCAGCTCAACTCCGCATCTACTAGCGGGAGTATGGGCGAGCACAGATACGCAGTATTTT	CASSSTPHLLAGVWASTDTQYF
once	.	TRBJ2-3	TRBV19	TGTGCCAGTAGTATGTACGAGAGCACAGATACGCAGTATTTT	CASSMYESTDTQYF
.	.	TRBJ2-5	TRBV11-2	TGTGCCAGCAGCCCCCAGCGGGTCGGGAAGCAAGAGACCCAGTACTTC	CASSPQRVGKQETQYF
.	.	TRBJ1-5	TRBV12-3/TRBV12-4	TGTGCCAGCAGTTCGGAGATGAATCAGCCCCAGCATTTT	CASSSEMNQPQHF
.	.	TRBJ2-7	TRBV5-6	TGTGCCAGCAGCTTGGCCATCGTGGTGCGCGAGCAGTACTTC	CASSLAIVVREQYF
.	.	TRBJ2-2	TRBV30	TGTGCCTGGAGCCTCGGATCGAACACCGGGGAGCTGTTTTTT	CAWSLGSNTGELFF
.	.	TRBJ2-7	TRBV5-4	TGTGCCAGCAGCTTGACAGGCAGCTACGAGCAGTACTTC	CASSLTGSYEQYF
.	.	TRBJ2-6	TRBV29-1	TGCAGCGTTGGCGGGACTGGGGCCAACGTCCTGACTTTC	CSVGGTGANVLTF
.	.	TRBJ1-1	TRBV6-5	TGTGCCAGCAGCCCCGTGCAGGGCTTGTCTGAAGCTTTCTTT	CASSPVQGLSEAFF
few	TRBD2	TRBJ2-1	TRBV6-2/TRBV6-3	TGTGCCAGCAGTCAAAGACTAGCGGGTGGGAATGAGCAGTTCTTC	CASSQRLAGGNEQFF
.	.	TRBJ2-1	TRBV12-5	TGTGCTAGTGGCCGACGGTGTGAGCAGTTCTTC	CASGRRCEQFF
.	TRBD2	TRBJ2-5	TRBV11-1	TGTGCCAGCAGCTTACTGAGTAGCGGGAGGCAAGAGACCCAGTACTTC	CASSLLSSGRQETQYF
few	TRBD1	TRBJ1-1	TRBV28	TGTGCCAGCAGTCACTACAGGGGGTTGAACACTGAAGCTTTCTTT	CASSHYRGLNTEAFF
once	.	TRBJ2-1	TRBV6-2/TRBV6-3	TGTGCCAGCAGTTCCCGAGTCCGCAGCTCCTACAATGAGCAGTTCTTC	CASSSRVRSSYNEQFF
few	TRBD2	TRBJ2-7	TRBV4-1	TGCGCCAGCAGCCAAGATCTAGCGGGGAGCTCCTACGAGCAGTACTTC	CASSQDLAGSSYEQYF
.	.	TRBJ1-1	TRBV7-9	TGTGCCAGCAGCTTAGTACCGCCCGCTGAAGCTTTCTTT	CASSLVPPAEAFF
.	TRBD1	TRBJ1-6	TRBV6-1	TGTGCCAGCAGTGACAGGGGGACTAATTCACCCCTCCACTTT	CASSDRGTNSPLHF
few	TRBD1	TRBJ1-1	TRBV28	TGTGCCAGCAGTTCCGGGACAGCGAGTGCTTTCTTT	CASSSGTASAFF
.	.	TRBJ2-7	TRBV15	TGTGCCACCAGCAGAGCCCCTCCCTTGGACTACGAGCAGTACTTC	CATSRAPPLDYEQYF
.	.	TRBJ1-1	TRBV4-1	TGCGCCAGCAGCCAACAGGTCGGTCTGGGGCGGGTGAACACTGAAGCTTTCTTT	CASSQQVGLGRVNTEAFF
.	TRBD2	TRBJ2-1	TRBV20-1	TGCAGTGCTAGTCCTAGCGGGAAAGGCAATGAGCAGTTCTTC	CSASPSGKGNEQFF
few	.	TRBJ2-5	TRBV6-5	TGTGCCAGCAGTAAACGTGGGAAGGAGGGAGAGACCCAGTACTTC	CASSKRGKEGETQYF
.	.	TRBJ2-5	TRBV11-3	TGTGCCAGCAGCTTAAATCCTAGCGCGGCCCAGTACTTC	CASSLNPSAAQYF
.	.	TRBJ1-5	TRBV19	TGTGCCAGTAGTAACAGACGAGGTAGCAATCAGCCCCAGCATTTT	CASSNRRGSNQPQHF
.	TRBD2	TRBJ2-1	TRBV13	TGTGCCAGCACCCTAGCGGCTGCGGAGGAAAATGAGCAGTTCTTC	CASTLAAAEENEQFF
.	.	TRBJ2-6	TRBV5-1	TGCGCCAGCAGCTTTAACTCTGGGGCCAACGTCCTGACTTTC	CASSFNSGANVLTF
.	.	TRBJ2-7	TRBV9	TGTGCCAGCAGCGTTTCATCAACCGGATTTAGCTCCTACGAGCAGTACTTC	CASSVSSTGFSSYEQYF
.	TRBD1	TRBJ1-1	TRBV19	TGTGCCAGTACAGGGGGGGTTGGACGGCCAGGGTTAAATGAGGGCACTGAAGCTTTCTTT	CASTGGVGRPGLNEGTEAFF
.	TRBD2	TRBJ2-3	TRBV7-9	TGTGCCAGCAGCTTTACGACTAGCGGTTTCACAGATACGCAGTATTTT	CASSFTTSGFTDTQYF
.	TRBD2	TRBJ2-3	TRBV6-4	TGTGCCAGCAGTGACGGGGCGGGAGATACAGATACGCAGTATTTT	CASSDGAGDTDTQYF
few	.	TRBJ2-2	TRBV15	TGTGCCACCAGCAAACTACAGGTGTCCACCGGGGAGCTGTTTTTT	CATSKLQVSTGELFF
.	TRBD1	TRBJ1-1	TRBV29-1	TGCAGCGTCTGTACAGGGGCGGGCACTGAAGCTTTCTTT	CSVCTGAGTEAFF
.	.	TRBJ1-4	TRBV19	TGTGCCAGTAGTATCGGAACAACAACTAATGAAAAACTGTTTTTT	CASSIGTTTNEKLFF
.	TRBD1	TRBJ2-2	TRBV25-1	TGTGCCAGCAGTGATCGACAGGGCCGGACCGGGGAGCTGTTTTTT	CASSDRQGRTGELFF
.	.	TRBJ1-5	TRBV4-1	TGCGCCAGCAGCCAAGATAAAAGGAGCAATCAGCCCCAGCATTTT	CASSQDKRSNQPQHF
few	.	TRBJ2-2	TRBV5-1	TGCGCCAGCGGGCCCGAACACACCGGGGAGCTGTTTTTT	CASGPEHTGELFF
.	.	TRBJ1-2	TRBV30	TGTGCCTGGAGCAGGGAAAACTATGGCTACACCTTC	CAWSRENYGYTF
once	TRBD1	TRBJ1-5	TRBV19	TGTGCCAGTAGTACTCAGGGGGCCTTCGTTCAGCCCCAGCATTTT	CASSTQGAFVQPQHF
.	TRBD2	TRBJ2-3	TRBV3-1/TRBV3-2	TGTGCCAGCAGCCAGATGACTAGCGGGAGTACAGATACGCAGTATTTT	CASSQMTSGSTDTQYF
.	.	TRBJ1-3	TRBV19	TGTGCCAGTAGTGCCCGTCCGCGGCAGGTATCAGGAAACACCATATATTTT	CASSARPRQVSGNTIYF
.	.	TRBJ1-1	TRBV29-1	TGCAGCGTCAACAGGGTAGTGGGCACTGAAGCTTTCTTT	CSVNRVVGTEAFF
few	.	TRBJ2-2	TRBV3-1/TRBV3-2	TGTGCCAGCAGCCCGCCGCTTTATGTCGCCGGGGAGCTGTTTTTT	CASSPPLYVAGELFF
.	TRBD2	TRBJ2-1	TRBV18	TGTGCCAGCTCGCGGGGACTAGCGGGTTCCTACAATGAGCAGTTCTTC	CASSRGLAGSYNEQFF
.	TRBD2	TRBJ2-1	TRBV20-1	TGCAGTGCTAGTCCCCCCCCAGGGCTAGCGGGTCGCTACAATGAGCAGTTCTTC	CSASPPPGLAGRYNEQFF
once	.	TRBJ1-1	TRBV3-1/TRBV3-2	TGTGCCAGCAGCCCCCGAGACGGGGTCGGGAAAGCTTTCTTT	CASSPRDGVGKAFF
.	.	TRBJ2-4	TRBV21-1	TGTGCCAGCAGCAGGGACAGGGGGCATTACCAATCCAAAAACATTCAGTACTTC	CASSRDRGHYQSKNIQYF
few	.	TRBJ1-4	TRBV21-1	TGTGCCAGCACCACTAGAGGGGTTTGGGAAAAACTGTTTTTT	CASTTRGVWEKLFF
.	.	TRBJ1-2	TRBV29-1	TGCAGCCCTGAGGGCTACACCTTC	CSPEGYTF
.	.	TRBJ1-2	TRBV30	TGTGCCTGGATGCCCCGGACAGACTATGGCTACACCTTC	CAWMPRTDYGYTF
.	TRBD2	TRBJ2-1	TRBV10-3	TGTGCCATCAGTGAGATCCCACAGGCTAGCGGGTACAATGAGCAGTTCTTC	CAISEIPQASGYNEQFF
.	.	TRBJ1-3	TRBV4-2	TGTGCCAGCAGCCAAGAGGCAGCCCGCTCTGGAAACACCATATATTTT	CASSQEAARSGNTIYF
.	.	TRBJ1-5	TRBV15	TGTGCCACCAGCAGAGACACAGGTTGGAATCAGCCCCAGCATTTT	CATSRDTGWNQPQHF
.	.	TRBJ2-1	TRBV6-1	TGTGCCAGCAGTGAATCTGTAGGGTCGGATGAGCAGTTCTTC	CASSESVGSDEQFF
.	TRBD1	TRBJ2-7	TRBV7-6	TGTGCCAGCAGCCCGAGGACAGGGGGCGCGGAGGAGCAGTACTTC	CASSPRTGGAEEQYF
.	.	TRBJ2-3	TRBV15	TGTGCCACCAGCAGGCGAGGAGGGAGGACAGATACGCAGTATTTT	CATSRRGGRTDTQYF
.	TRBD2	TRBJ2-2	TRBV20-1	TGCAGTGCTAGTCGGCGGGAGGGCCTCCGTGACACCGGGGAGCTGTTTTTT	CSASRREGLRDTGELFF